These 20 T cell receptor beta chains were all obtained from the same sample, sequenced in a study of control samples from healthy donors and cancer patients. The table came from immunoSEQ multiplex PCR; TCRdb's copy has only in-frame clones and leaves some out. The sample shows 140,000 or so clones, around 94% of them seen only once. The sample taken for sequencing was PBMCs. The receptors were sampled from a man aged 55 to 69 with colorectal cancer.

The genes are TRBV30 and TRBJ1-2; D is unclear. V dropped 2 bases and J dropped 2 bases, with 12 bases sitting between them. Looked up from germline, CDR1 is GTSNPN and CDR2 is SVGIG (reference sequence). The CDR3 length is 14 residues. This CDR3 reads CAWSFDATNYGYTF. CDR3 nucleotides: TGTGCCTGGAGTTTCGACGCGACAAACTATGGCTACACCTTC. Full variable domain (remainder filled in from reference TRBV30 and TRBJ1-2): SQTIHQWPATLVQPVGSPLSLECTVEGTSNPNLYWYRQAAGRGLQLLFYSVGIGQISSEVPQNLSASRPQDRQFILSSKKLLLSDSGFYLCAWSFDATNYGYTFGSGTRLTVV.

This rearrangement joins TRBV5-1 to TRBJ2-5, with 7 bases lining up with TRBD1. Trimming took 4 bases from V and 0 from J; bases not matched to a gene: 12. Germline CDR1 SGHRS, CDR2 YFSETQ. This CDR3 comprises 17 residues. The CDR3 nucleotides read TGCGCCAGCAGCCGACGTTACCCGGGACAGTACCAAGAGACCCAGTACTTC. This gives the protein CASSRRYPGQYQETQYF.

V usage is TRBV5-1 and J usage is TRBJ1-5; D is undetermined. This CDR3 has 15 amino acids. Trimming stripped 0 bases from V and 0 bases from J, with 7 bases between. Germline V gene data show CDR1 as SGHRS and CDR2 as YFSETQ. The CDR3 region has the DNA TGCGCCAGCAGCTTGGAAGGAGATAGCAATCAGCCCCAGCATTTT. It is translated as CASSLEGDSNQPQHF.

This clone was recorded once. This sequence joins TRBV18 and TRBJ1-5; no clear D gene. Trimming took off 2 bases at V and 4 bases at J, with 6 bases between the two ends. This CDR3 is 13 amino acids long. Per germline, CDR1 KGHSH and CDR2 LQKENI. Here the CDR3 DNA reads TGTGCCAGCTCACCAAGCGCGAATCAGCCCCAGCATTTT. This translates into CASSPSANQPQHF.

This clone has a single count. The chain combines TRBV19 with TRBJ1-2; D is ambiguous. V dropped 5 bases and J dropped 2 bases, with 12 bases sitting between them. The germline gives CDR1 LNHDA, CDR2 SQIVND (reference sequence). The CDR3 loop spans 14 amino acids. In nucleotides, the CDR3 is TGTGCCAGTAGTCGAACAGCGGGAAACTATGGCTACACCTTC. This encodes CASSRTAGNYGYTF.

The V call is TRBV6-1, the J call TRBJ1-3; D ambiguous. In germline, CDR1 is MNHNS, CDR2 SASEGT. V was cut by 0 bases and J by 2 bases, with 17 bases left in between. The CDR3 covers 18 residues. Here the CDR3 DNA reads TGTGCCAGCAGTGAAGCGCAGTTTTGGGTCGGAACTGGAAACACCATATATTTT. It specifies CASSEAQFWVGTGNTIYF.

The chain joins TRBV10-2 to TRBJ1-1; TRBD1 might be the D (5 bases). The CDR3 extends over 13 amino acids. Germline-derived CDR1 and CDR2 are WSHSY and SAAADI. The V end lost 3 bases, the J end lost 8 bases, and 13 bases lay between the germline ends. The CDR3 bases are TGCGCCAGCAGTGAAGGAGGGGATTCAGAAGCTTTCTTT. Residues: CASSEGGDSEAFF.

This sequence joins TRBV18 and TRBJ2-1, with 10 bases identical to TRBD1. V shed 4 bases, J shed 7 bases, and the junction held 7 bases outside the gene matches. The CDR3 is made up of 15 amino acids. Germline V gene data show CDR1 as KGHSH and CDR2 as LQKENI. The CDR3 DNA is TGTGCCAGCTCACTCGGGGGACAGGGGCTGAATGAGCAGTTCTTC. Protein: CASSLGGQGLNEQFF.

V usage is TRBV28 and J usage is TRBJ1-1; 7 nucleotides line up with TRBD1. Germline CDR1 MDHEN, CDR2 SYDVKM. The ends lost 7 bases at V and 1 base at J; junction bases unmatched: 9. This CDR3 has 15 amino acids. For the CDR3, the DNA is TGTGCCAGCACCCTGACAGGGCAAGGGAACACTGAAGCTTTCTTT. This encodes CASTLTGQGNTEAFF.

The V gene is TRBV3-1 (or the pseudogene TRBV3-2), the J gene TRBJ2-1, with 8 bases that match TRBD2. CDR3 length equals 15 residues. Germline V gene data show CDR1 as LGHDT and CDR2 as YNNKEL (reference sequence). Germline trimming cut 1 base from V and 8 bases from J; bases unmatched to any gene: 7. CDR3: CASSQVRGGRDEQFF. CDR3 coding DNA: TGTGCCAGCAGCCAAGTCCGGGGGGGCCGCGATGAGCAGTTCTTC.

The chain combines TRBV10-2 with TRBJ2-1, with a possible D match to TRBD2 (5 bases). The germline V and J ends were trimmed by 7 bases and 4 bases, with 14 bases remaining between them. Looked up from germline, CDR1 is WSHSY and CDR2 is SAAADI. CDR3 length: 14 amino acids. The CDR3 here is CASMLLDVYNEQFF. The DNA of the CDR3 is TGCGCCAGCATGTTACTAGACGTTTACAATGAGCAGTTCTTC.

This chain links TRBV5-1 with TRBJ2-3; TRBD2 aligns across 7 bases. J gave up 1 base and V 2 bases, and 7 bases lay outside the gene matches. Germline CDR1 SGHRS, CDR2 YFSETQ. The CDR3 is 16 residues long. The CDR3 loop is CASSFPRAGGTDTQYF. In DNA, the CDR3 is TGCGCCAGCAGCTTCCCCCGGGCGGGGGGCACAGATACGCAGTATTTT.

Concerning this clone: This same CDR3 is encoded by further DNA sequences in the sample. The chain combines TRBV27 with TRBJ1-2; weak D call: TRBD1 (5 bases). The germline CDR1 and CDR2 sequences are MNHEY and SMNVEV (reference sequence). This CDR3 has 13 amino acids. V dropped 0 bases and J dropped 7 bases, with 9 bases sitting between them. This CDR3 reads CASSLSGTRGYTF. The CDR3 DNA is TGTGCCAGCAGTTTATCAGGGACGCGTGGCTACACCTTC.

This rearrangement joins TRBV24-1 to TRBJ2-1; the match to TRBD2 covers 13 bases. The V gene end was trimmed by 4 bases and the J gene end by 8 bases; junction bases not matched to a gene: 7. Per the germline V gene, CDR1 is KGHDR and CDR2 is SFDVKD. CDR3 length equals 16 residues. This chain's CDR3 is CATSDTLAGGRHEQFF. CDR3 nucleotide sequence: TGTGCCACCAGTGACACACTAGCGGGGGGGCGGCATGAGCAGTTCTTC.

The CDR3 sequence is CASSLEGQGYTEAFF. CDR3 DNA: TGTGCCAGCAGCTTGGAGGGACAGGGCTACACTGAAGCTTTCTTT. The V gene is TRBV5-4, the J gene TRBJ1-1; TRBD1 matches at 9 bases. The CDR3 loop spans 15 amino acids. Losses at the gene ends were 0 bases for V and 3 bases for J; bases not matched to a gene: 3. Germline V CDR1 and CDR2: SGHNT, YYREEE (reference sequence).

The V and J genes are TRBV30 and TRBJ1-2, with TRBD1 identical over 9 bases. CDR3 length: 14 amino acids. The germline gives CDR1 GTSNPN, CDR2 SVGIG (reference sequence). The junction had 4 bases not matched to a gene; V was cut back by 4 bases and J by 1 base. CDR3 in DNA: TGTGCCTGGACACCGGGACAGGGTAACTATGGCTACACCTTC. Residues: CAWTPGQGNYGYTF.

The chain couples TRBV5-1 to TRBJ2-5, with no clear D. Germline V gene data show CDR1 as SGHRS and CDR2 as YFSETQ. The CDR3 has 13 residues. V gave up 0 bases and J gave up 7 bases, with 10 bases separating them. CDR3 in DNA: TGCGCCAGCAGCTTGGTCGGAGACGGGACCCAGTACTTC. It encodes CASSLVGDGTQYF.

About this clone itself: The junction departs from germline at one end; a sequencing error may be responsible. This rearrangement joins TRBV10-3 to TRBJ1-2, with D possibly being TRBD1 (6 bases). The CDR3 spans 14 residues. Germline V gene data show CDR1 as ENHRY and CDR2 as SYGVKD. DNA of the CDR3: TGTGCCACCAGTCAGGCAGACAGGAGCTATGGCTACACCTTC. Translating it yields CATSQADRSYGYTF.

This clone appeared once. The chain uses TRBV6-5 and TRBJ2-5; 11 nucleotides agree with TRBD2. The ends lost 6 bases at V and 5 bases at J; junction bases unmatched: 5. The CDR3 consists of 14 residues. Germline CDR1 and CDR2: MNHEY and SVGAGI. In nucleotides, the CDR3 is TGTGCCAGCAGAACTAGCGGGGGACCGGAGACCCAGTACTTC. Protein sequence: CASRTSGGPETQYF.

V is TRBV7-2 and J is TRBJ2-5, with D possibly TRBD1 on 6 matching bases. This CDR3 is built from 16 residues. The germline gives CDR1 SGHTA, CDR2 FQGNSA. The germline V and J ends were trimmed by 0 bases and 4 bases, with 15 bases remaining between them. CDR3 in DNA: TGTGCCAGCAGCTTAGCGGGACACGGTAATACAGAGACCCAGTACTTC. Translating gives CASSLAGHGNTETQYF.